The source of this T cell receptor (beta chain) is a study of post-analysis software for immune sequencing data. At the level of the study: The courses of disease that were included comprised relapsing-remitting, secondary progressive and progressive-relapsing multiple sclerosis. Study results and limitations: Among multiple sclerosis patients, normalized Chao1 diversity was significantly below that of controls. TRBV segments more frequent in patients than in controls numbered roughly 5 and included TRBV5-6, TRBV5-1 and TRBV20-1.

TCR beta cDNA libraries included unique molecular identifiers. TCRdb independently ran MiXCR on the PCR reads; one entry per CDR3 protein. This table holds hundreds of thousands of distinct CDR3 sequences, nearly 45% found once. The germline CDR1 and CDR2 sequences are DFQATT and SNEGSKA (reference sequence). The CDR3 contains 13 residues. V shed 6 bases and J 5 bases; nucleotides not matched to a gene: 6. Remarks on this clonotype: Its antigen is as yet unknown.

Sequenced material: blood. The chain joins TRBV20-1 to TRBJ1-5, with 8 bases that match TRBD1. The sequence was obtained from a girl between 5 and 17 years old with multiple sclerosis. The CDR3 DNA is TGCAGTGCGGGAGACAGGGGATATCAGCCCCAGCATTTT. Protein: CSAGDRGYQPQHF.